This T cell receptor beta chain was observed in a study of cytomegalovirus exposure and HLA in healthy donors. Regarding the study as a whole: Most TCR sequences proved rare, with some public TCRs found in many donors. Earlier analysis yielded a pattern in which most TCR beta V segments were productive about 90% or about 30% of the time.

Per germline, CDR1 SGHDN and CDR2 FVKESK. The CDR3 consists of 13 residues. Trimming cost V 4 bases and J 9 bases; bases outside gene matches: 5. A remark on this clone: Its antigen remains unidentified.

A multiplex PCR was run with 60 Vbeta primers and 13 Jbeta primers. TCRdb keeps only in-frame clones here, not all; method: immunoSEQ multiplex PCR. The table records around 200,000 clones, roughly 84% of them present only once. The sequence was collected from a woman aged 50 to 65 in good health and CMV-seropositive. Sequenced: PBMCs. This chain joins TRBV14 and TRBJ2-1, with 8 bases aligning to TRBD2. The CDR3 DNA reads as TGTGCCAGCAGCCTCGGGGGGGCCACTGAGCAGTTCTTC. This gives the protein CASSLGGATEQFF.